The 32 T cell receptor beta chains presented below share a single source sample, sequenced in a study of CD8 T cells in ankylosing spondylitis. Whole-study findings and limits: Characteristic, it appeared, of ankylosing spondylitis blood was a TCR beta motif of several highly homologous variants.

No antigen has been identified for these receptors. TCRdb re-derived calls from the 5' RACE reads in MiXCR, one entry per CDR3 protein. The repertoire holds around 480,000 distinct CDR3 sequences, roughly a sixth seen once, with approximately 1% in the top ten. Sequences were obtained from blood, either unsorted or a sorted T cell fraction (not recorded which). These receptor sequences come from a male donor with ankylosing spondylitis.

This clonotype has only a few counts. The chain carries TRBV20-1 and TRBJ2-3; 9 bases fit TRBD1. The germline CDR1 and CDR2 sequences are DFQATT and SNEGSKA (reference sequence). This CDR3 has 14 residues. V trimming: 6 bases; J trimming: 4 bases; junction bases outside the gene matches: 8. The CDR3 region is CSAGNRGRSDTQYF. DNA for the CDR3: TGCAGTGCGGGTAACAGGGGGCGCTCAGATACGCAGTATTTT.

This chain links TRBV7-9 with TRBJ2-1; 13 positions match TRBD2. V lost 5 bases, J lost 0 bases, and 16 bases stayed unmatched. The V gene's germline CDR1 is SEHNR and CDR2 FQNEAQ (reference sequence). This CDR3 has 21 residues. This CDR3 reads CASSRKRLAGGRRSSYNEQFF. The CDR3 nucleotides are TGTGCCAGCAGCCGCAAACGACTAGCGGGAGGAAGGAGGAGCTCCTACAATGAGCAGTTCTTC.

This clonotype was counted once. This chain links TRBV5-1 with TRBJ2-5; perhaps D is TRBD1 or TRBD2 (5 bases each). The V end was cut by 2 bases, the J end by 4 bases, with 9 bases between. The CDR3 contains 13 residues. Germline V gives CDR1 SGHRS, CDR2 YFSETQ. DNA of the CDR3: TGCGCCAGCAGCTTTGGGACGGGAGAGACCCAGTACTTC. This gives the protein CASSFGTGETQYF. Combining the CDR3 with reference TRBV5-1 and TRBJ2-5 gives the whole variable domain KAGVTQTPRYLIKTRGQQVTLSCSPISGHRSVSWYQQTPGQGLQFLFEYFSETQRNKGNFPGRFSGRQFSNSRSEMNVSTLELGDSALYLCASSFGTGETQYFGPGTRLLVL.

V gene TRBV3-1 combines with J gene TRBJ2-2, with TRBD2 matching over 13 bases. Germline CDR1 LGHDT, CDR2 YNNKEL (reference sequence). The CDR3 loop spans 16 amino acids. After removal of 4 bases from V and 6 bases from J, the junction contained 5 bases not matched to a gene. The CDR3 here is CASSRRTSGSPGELFF. CDR3 sequence (DNA): TGTGCCAGCAGCCGACGGACTAGCGGGAGTCCCGGGGAGCTGTTTTTT.

The rearrangement uses TRBV6-1 and TRBJ2-1, with D hard to call. CDR1 and CDR2 (germline): MNHNS, SASEGT. Trimming took off 6 bases at V and 0 bases at J, with 9 bases between the two ends. The CDR3 length is 14 residues. The CDR3 reads CASRDHRSYNEQFF. The DNA of the CDR3 is TGTGCCAGCAGGGACCACCGCTCCTACAATGAGCAGTTCTTC.

Only a few counts were recorded for this clonotype. The rearrangement joins TRBV4-3 to TRBJ2-1; D call uncertain. V shed 1 base and J shed 3 bases, with 10 bases lying between them. This CDR3 has 15 residues. Looked up from germline, CDR1 is LGHNA and CDR2 is YSLEER. CDR3 amino acids: CASSQGGTIYNEQFF. CDR3 coding DNA: TGCGCCAGCAGCCAAGGGGGAACAATCTACAATGAGCAGTTCTTC.

The gene calls are TRBV2 and TRBJ1-5; tentatively, D is TRBD1 (6 bases). Trimming took 5 bases from V and 5 from J, leaving 16 bases between them. Germline V gene data show CDR1 as SNHLY and CDR2 as FYNNEI. The CDR3 runs to 15 residues. DNA of the CDR3: TGTGCCAGCAGTACCGGGACAAAAGACCATCAGCCCCAGCATTTT. Encoded protein: CASSTGTKDHQPQHF.

A few counts support this clonotype. V usage is TRBV7-8 and J usage is TRBJ2-7, with D perhaps matching TRBD1 or TRBD2 (7 bases each). This CDR3 contains 13 residues. CDR1 is SGHVS, CDR2 FQNEAQ, per germline. Trimming cost V 6 bases and J 5 bases, with 14 bases left between them. The CDR3: CASRSQGGNEQYF. The CDR3 nucleotides read TGTGCCAGCAGATCCCAGGGGGGGAACGAGCAGTACTTC.

The V gene is TRBV12-3 or TRBV12-4, the J gene TRBJ1-1; no firm D call. This CDR3 is built from 12 residues. Trimming stripped 1 base from V and 5 bases from J, with 5 bases between. CDR3 nucleotide sequence: TGTGCCAGCAGTTTAGACCGGACTGAAGCTTTCTTT. It encodes CASSLDRTEAFF.

This clonotype was seen many times. The gene calls are TRBV27 and TRBJ1-2; TRBD1 matches 7 bases. The CDR3 sequence is 15 residues long. Germline loops: CDR1 MNHEY, CDR2 SMNVEV (reference sequence). Trimming took 4 bases from V and 2 from J; bases not matched to a gene: 7. CDR3 protein: CASSSTGSDNYGYTF. The CDR3, as DNA: TGTGCCAGCAGTTCGACAGGGTCGGACAACTATGGCTACACCTTC.

The chain has TRBV5-1 and TRBJ1-4, with D possibly TRBD1 on 5 matching bases. This CDR3 spans 14 amino acids. CDR1 is SGHRS, CDR2 YFSETQ, per germline. The V and J ends lost 3 bases and 6 bases respectively, with 12 bases between them. CDR3 bases: TGCGCCAGCAGCTCCCAGGGCGAAGATGAAAAACTGTTTTTT. Its translation: CASSSQGEDEKLFF. Filled out from reference TRBV5-1 and TRBJ1-4, the complete variable domain reads KAGVTQTPRYLIKTRGQQVTLSCSPISGHRSVSWYQQTPGQGLQFLFEYFSETQRNKGNFPGRFSGRQFSNSRSEMNVSTLELGDSALYLCASSSQGEDEKLFFGSGTQLSVL.

This chain joins TRBV28 and TRBJ2-1; 10 bases map to TRBD2. The V segment lost 6 bases and the J segment 6 bases; nucleotides outside the gene matches: 8. CDR1 and CDR2 from the germline V gene are MDHEN and SYDVKM. CDR3 length equals 15 residues. The CDR3 region has the DNA TGTGCCAGCAGCCAATTGGGACTAGCGATCAATGAGCAGTTCTTC. This encodes CASSQLGLAINEQFF.

This clonotype was detected a few times. The chain links TRBV11-2 to TRBJ2-2; TRBD2 aligns across 10 bases. Trimming at V came to 5 bases and at J to 6 bases, leaving 18 bases not matched to a gene. Germline CDR1 reads SGHAT; CDR2 reads FQNNGV. CDR3 length equals 19 residues. The CDR3 spells CASSRHRSGGRGYAGELFF. The CDR3 DNA reads as TGTGCCAGCAGCCGCCACCGTAGCGGGGGGAGGGGATACGCCGGGGAGCTGTTTTTT. The whole variable domain, filled in from reference TRBV11-2 and TRBJ2-2, reads EAGVAQSPRYKIIEKRQSVAFWCNPISGHATLYWYQQILGQGPKLLIQFQNNGVVDDSQLPKDRFSAERLKGVDSTLKIQPAKLEDSAVYLCASSRHRSGGRGYAGELFFGEGSRLTVL.

This clonotype was detected a few times. J is TRBJ2-1 and V is TRBV20-1; 11 bases are shared with TRBD2. With V trimmed by 6 bases and J by 4 bases, 5 bases remained unmatched. CDR3 length equals 14 residues. In germline, CDR1 is DFQATT, CDR2 SNEGSKA (reference sequence). The CDR3 region is CSADLAGGYNEQFF. CDR3 nucleotides: TGCAGTGCGGACCTAGCGGGGGGTTACAATGAGCAGTTCTTC.

This clonotype occurred a few times. This chain links TRBV7-8 with TRBJ1-6; D may be TRBD1 (6 bases). V was trimmed by 2 bases and J by 8 bases, leaving 13 bases between them. Germline V gene sequence: CDR1 SGHVS, CDR2 FQNEAQ. The CDR3 runs 15 residues. CDR3 loop: CASSLTSQGYSPLHF. In DNA, the CDR3 is TGTGCCAGCAGCTTAACCAGCCAGGGGTATTCACCCCTCCACTTT.

This clonotype appeared many times. The rearrangement links TRBV5-1 to TRBJ1-1; the D is unclear. This CDR3 comprises 14 residues. V lost 5 bases, J lost 0 bases, and 11 bases lay in between. Germline CDR1 and CDR2: SGHRS and YFSETQ. The CDR3: CASRGKGLNTEAFF. Here the CDR3 DNA reads TGCGCCAGCAGAGGCAAGGGCTTGAACACTGAAGCTTTCTTT.

This clonotype was observed many times. J is TRBJ1-1 and V is TRBV12-3 or TRBV12-4, with TRBD1 as a possible D gene (6 bases). Trimming removed 6 bases from V and 0 bases from J, with 17 bases in between. The CDR3 extends over 16 amino acids. The DNA for the CDR3 is TGTGCCAGCAGATCCCGATCGACAGGCATGAACACTGAAGCTTTCTTT. Its translation: CASRSRSTGMNTEAFF.

The CDR3 nucleotides are TGTGCCAGCAGTTTAAGGCAGGGCGGCGAGACCCAGTACTTC. Protein: CASSLRQGGETQYF. This chain links TRBV12-3 or TRBV12-4 with TRBJ2-5; tentative D call: TRBD1 (5 bases). The length of the CDR3 is 14 residues. Trimming removed 2 bases at V and 5 bases at J, with 12 bases between.

CDR3 sequence reads: CASSWAGLNTGELFF. The CDR3 coding sequence is TGTGCCAGCAGCTGGGCCGGACTGAACACCGGGGAGCTGTTTTTT. V usage is TRBV11-2 and J usage is TRBJ2-2, with D perhaps TRBD2 (5 bases). The germline V and J ends were trimmed by 4 bases and 1 base, with 10 bases remaining between them. Germline CDR1 and CDR2: SGHAT and FQNNGV. The CDR3 consists of 15 residues.

This chain links TRBV7-2 with TRBJ2-7, with no clear D. CDR3 length: 14 residues. Trimming took 2 bases from V and 2 from J, leaving 10 bases between them. Germline V CDR1 and CDR2: SGHTA, FQGNSA. This chain's CDR3 is CASSLNSPPYEQYF. Written as DNA, the CDR3 is TGTGCCAGCAGCTTAAATTCCCCCCCCTACGAGCAGTACTTC.

This clonotype was observed a handful of times. This chain joins TRBV9 and TRBJ1-5; D gene ambiguous. V lost 0 bases and J lost 2, with 9 bases in between. CDR1 is SGDLS and CDR2 is YYNGEE in the germline V gene. The CDR3 loop spans 15 amino acids. This chain's CDR3 is CASSVVPDGNQPQHF. The CDR3 region has the DNA TGTGCCAGCAGCGTAGTTCCGGATGGCAATCAGCCCCAGCATTTT.

V is TRBV5-6 and J is TRBJ2-2; the match to TRBD2 covers 10 bases. This CDR3 contains 16 residues. The V and J ends lost 5 bases and 6 bases, in that order; junction bases with no gene match: 10. From germline, CDR1 is SGHDT and CDR2 YYEEEE. The CDR3 DNA is TGTGCCAGCAGTCGGCTAGCGGGAGAAGGTCCCGGGGAGCTGTTTTTT. Translating it yields CASSRLAGEGPGELFF. The entire variable domain, with the rest obtained from reference TRBV5-6 and TRBJ2-2, is as follows: DAGVTQSPTHLIKTRGQQVTLRCSPKSGHDTVSWYQQALGQGPQFIFQYYEEEERQRGNFPDRFSGHQFPNYSSELNVNALLLGDSALYLCASSRLAGEGPGELFFGEGSRLTVL.

The chain has TRBV9 and TRBJ2-3, with a possible D match to TRBD2 (5 bases). The CDR3 loop spans 16 amino acids. Trimming left V 1 base short and J 4 bases short, with 16 bases between. Germline CDR1 is SGDLS and CDR2 is YYNGEE. DNA for the CDR3: TGTGCCAGCAGCGTACTAAGCGGTATACTCTCAGATACGCAGTATTTT. It specifies CASSVLSGILSDTQYF.

The sample holds a few counts of this clonotype. The rearrangement links TRBV29-1 to TRBJ2-3; D uncertain. Germline V gene sequence: CDR1 SQVTM, CDR2 ANQGSEA. The CDR3 has 14 amino acids. V was pared by 3 bases and J by 0 bases, with 10 bases between. The CDR3: CSVDRVTSTDTQYF. The CDR3 DNA reads as TGCAGCGTTGATCGGGTGACTAGCACAGATACGCAGTATTTT.

This clonotype was seen a few times. The J gene is TRBJ2-3, the V gene TRBV7-2, with 12 bases fitting TRBD2. The CDR3 is 15 residues long. Losses at the gene ends were 5 bases for V and 6 bases for J; bases not matched to a gene: 6. Germline assignment: CDR1 SGHTA and CDR2 FQGNSA. The CDR3 region is CASSPPTSGGDTQYF. CDR3 bases: TGTGCCAGCAGCCCACCGACTAGCGGGGGTGATACGCAGTATTTT.

This clonotype has more than one count but fewer than ten. V and J are TRBV25-1 and TRBJ2-1; 9 bases align to TRBD1. CDR3 size: 15 residues. V shed 4 bases, J shed 7 bases, and the junction held 8 bases outside the gene matches. Germline loops: CDR1 MGHDK, CDR2 SYGVNS. CDR3: CASSGGQGQVNEQFF. CDR3 nucleotides: TGTGCCAGCAGTGGGGGACAGGGACAAGTGAATGAGCAGTTCTTC.

A few counts support this clonotype. The chain employs TRBV20-1 and TRBJ2-1, with D unclear. V was shortened by 0 bases and J by 4 bases, with 7 bases between the two germline ends. Germline V gives CDR1 DFQATT, CDR2 SNEGSKA (reference sequence). The CDR3 spans 13 residues. CDR3 DNA: TGCAGTGCTAGAGATTCACAGTACAATGAGCAGTTCTTC. Encoded protein: CSARDSQYNEQFF.

This clonotype was counted a few times. The rearrangement joins TRBV18 to TRBJ1-1; the D is unclear. This CDR3 has 13 residues. Germline CDR1 and CDR2: KGHSH and LQKENI. Deletions cut 3 bases from V and 4 bases from J, with 9 bases between. The CDR3 DNA sequence: TGTGCCAGCTCACCGGTTTGGGCCACTGAAGCTTTCTTT. It codes for CASSPVWATEAFF.

J is TRBJ2-2 and V is TRBV5-5, with 8 positions matching TRBD2. Germline-derived CDR1 and CDR2 are SGHKS and YYEKEE (reference sequence). The CDR3 runs 16 residues. After removal of 0 bases from V and 7 bases from J, the junction contained 8 bases not matched to a gene. CDR3 protein: CASSLDPAGAGGELFF. CDR3 bases: TGTGCCAGCAGCTTGGACCCAGCGGGAGCGGGCGGGGAGCTGTTTTTT. The variable domain in full, with the rest retrieved from reference TRBV5-5 and TRBJ2-2, is DAGVTQSPTHLIKTRGQQVTLRCSPISGHKSVSWYQQVLGQGPQFIFQYYEKEERGRGNFPDRFSARQFPNYSSELNVNALLLGDSALYLCASSLDPAGAGGELFFGEGSRLTVL.

CDR3 sequence reads: CASSKTSGAYEQYF. The CDR3 DNA follows: TGTGCCAGCAGCAAGACTAGCGGAGCCTACGAGCAGTACTTC. The chain employs TRBV7-9 and TRBJ2-7; 9 bases are a match to TRBD2. CDR1 and CDR2 (germline): SEHNR, FQNEAQ (reference sequence). V lost 5 bases to trimming and J lost 2 bases; unmatched junction nucleotides: 4. CDR3 length: 14 residues.

This clonotype was picked up many times. The rearrangement links TRBV12-3 or TRBV12-4 to TRBJ2-1; D gene unclear. Trimming shortened V by 4 bases and J by 6 bases, and 10 bases separated the two germline ends. The length of the CDR3 is 13 residues. CDR3 DNA: TGTGCCAGCAGTTCCACCGATATCAATGAGCAGTTCTTC. This sequence encodes CASSSTDINEQFF.

This chain uses TRBV4-1 with TRBJ2-1; 7 bases are shared with TRBD2. V lost 3 bases and J lost 7; bases outside the gene matches: 12. There are 16 residues in the CDR3. From germline, CDR1 is MGHRA and CDR2 YSYEKL. The CDR3 region is CASSQRGLGAENEQFF. CDR3 coding DNA: TGCGCCAGCAGCCAGCGGGGGTTAGGAGCGGAGAATGAGCAGTTCTTC.